These T cell receptor beta chains were read from a single sample in a study of T cell responses to AZD1222 COVID-19 vaccine. The table came from immunoSEQ multiplex PCR; TCRdb's copy has only in-frame clones and leaves some out. In the table there are 70,000 to 95,000 clones, 85% to 90% of which are singletons. This sample comprised peripheral blood, obtained 28 days after the second AZD1222 dose. These receptors originate from an adult who received the AZD1222 COVID-19 vaccine. Each CDR3 is given with its conserved first and last residue. D genes are given only for firm matches. Size is stated for part of the rows, as once, few or many counts, or as a class when the clone is expanded.

CDR3aa,CDR3nt,j_gene,v_gene,abundance,d_gene
CASSPKEGNYGYTF,TGTGCCAGCAGCCCCAAGGAGGGGAACTATGGCTACACCTTC,TRBJ1-2,TRBV5-6,-,-
CASSPDRGPSPLHF,TGTGCCAGCTCACCTGACAGGGGGCCTTCACCCCTCCACTTT,TRBJ1-6,TRBV18,-,TRBD1
CASSLVKGSSYNSPLHF,TGTGCCAGCAGCTTAGTGAAGGGGAGCTCCTATAATTCACCCCTCCACTTT,TRBJ1-6,TRBV7-9,-,-
CASSPGQQETQYF,TGTGCCAGCTCCCCTGGGCAACAAGAGACCCAGTACTTC,TRBJ2-5,TRBV18,-,-
CASSYSRTANTEAFF,TGTGCCAGCAGTTACTCTAGGACAGCTAACACTGAAGCTTTCTTT,TRBJ1-1,TRBV6-5,-,-
CASSLWAEAFF,TGTGCCAGCAGCTTGTGGGCTGAAGCTTTCTTT,TRBJ1-1,TRBV5-8,-,-
CASIDSARGEAFF,TGTGCCAGCATAGACAGTGCTAGGGGTGAAGCTTTCTTT,TRBJ1-1,TRBV2,-,-
CASSDQRGHTQYF,TGTGCCAGCAGTGACCAACGAGGGCATACGCAGTATTTT,TRBJ2-3,TRBV6-4,-,-
CAAGGRPLGNTIYF,TGTGCCGCAGGGGGGCGGCCTTTGGGGAACACCATATATTTT,TRBJ1-3,TRBV6-6,-,TRBD1
CASSFGQGNQPQHF,TGCGCCAGCAGCTTCGGACAGGGGAATCAGCCCCAGCATTTT,TRBJ1-5,TRBV5-1,-,TRBD1
CASTLAGRGAFNEQFF,TGTGCCAGCACCCTTGCCGGGCGGGGGGCTTTCAATGAGCAGTTCTTC,TRBJ2-1,TRBV5-5,-,TRBD2
CASPENGYEQYF,TGTGCCAGCCCCGAGAATGGGTACGAGCAGTACTTC,TRBJ2-7,TRBV12-1,-,-
CSATGNGYTF,TGCAGTGCTACAGGGAATGGCTACACCTTC,TRBJ1-2,TRBV20-1,-,-
CASSLMSGYEQYF,TGCGCCAGCAGCTTAATGTCAGGTTACGAGCAGTACTTC,TRBJ2-7,TRBV5-1,-,-
CASSPLTGLTGELFF,TGTGCCAGCTCACCGCTTACCGGGCTCACCGGGGAGCTGTTTTTT,TRBJ2-2,TRBV18,-,-
CATSDPRTGRDTQYF,TGTGCCACCAGTGACCCCCGGACAGGACGGGATACGCAGTATTTT,TRBJ2-3,TRBV24-1,-,TRBD1
CASSEGLAGGNEQFF,TGTGCCAGCAGTGAGGGACTAGCGGGAGGCAATGAGCAGTTCTTC,TRBJ2-1,TRBV6-4,-,TRBD2
CASSYSWGNSPLHF,TGTGCCAGCAGTTACTCATGGGGGAATTCACCCCTCCACTTT,TRBJ1-6,TRBV6-7,-,-
CASSPQGLEQYF,TGTGCCAGCTCACCCCAGGGCCTAGAGCAGTACTTC,TRBJ2-7,TRBV18,once,-
CASSSGAYEAQYF,TGTGCCAGCAGTAGCGGGGCATACGAGGCGCAGTACTTC,TRBJ2-7,TRBV7-3,-,TRBD2
CASSFFRREENEQFF,TGCGCCAGCAGCTTCTTTCGGCGGGAGGAAAACGAGCAGTTCTTC,TRBJ2-1,TRBV5-1,-,TRBD2
CATSRGQREGNEQFF,TGTGCCACCAGCAGAGGCCAGCGGGAGGGGAATGAGCAGTTCTTC,TRBJ2-1,TRBV15,-,TRBD2
CASSLAQGYGYTF,TGTGCCAGCAGCTTAGCACAGGGCTATGGCTACACCTTC,TRBJ1-2,TRBV7-9,-,-
CASSPRQGSPLHF,TGTGCCAGCAGCCCCCGACAGGGTTCACCCCTCCACTTT,TRBJ1-6,TRBV12-3/TRBV12-4,few,TRBD1
CASSHLGQGPDGYTF,TGTGCCAGCAGCCACTTAGGACAGGGCCCCGATGGCTACACCTTC,TRBJ1-2,TRBV4-2,-,TRBD1
CSAEPGWGMNTEAFF,TGCAGCGCAGAACCAGGGTGGGGGATGAACACTGAAGCTTTCTTT,TRBJ1-1,TRBV29-1,-,-
CASSIFVWQNTEAFF,TGTGCCAGTAGTATCTTTGTGTGGCAGAACACTGAAGCTTTCTTT,TRBJ1-1,TRBV19,-,-
CASSIRDRKQFF,TGTGCCAGCAGTATCCGGGACAGGAAGCAGTTCTTC,TRBJ2-1,TRBV12-3/TRBV12-4,-,TRBD1
CASSPLLASETQYF,TGCGCCAGCAGCCCTCTCCTAGCGTCGGAGACCCAGTACTTC,TRBJ2-5,TRBV5-1,-,-
CASSRRTSDDEQYF,TGTGCCAGCAGCCGCAGGACTAGCGACGACGAGCAGTACTTC,TRBJ2-7,TRBV7-8,-,TRBD2
CASSLGGRAYEQYF,TGTGCCAGCAGCTTGGGGGGGCGAGCCTACGAGCAGTACTTC,TRBJ2-7,TRBV5-4,-,-
CASSLAGTPSYEQYF,TGTGCCAGCAGCTTAGCCGGGACCCCCTCCTACGAGCAGTACTTC,TRBJ2-7,TRBV11-1,-,-
CASSEGGAGNAYTDTQYF,TGTGCCAGCAGTGAAGGGGGGGCCGGAAATGCTTACACAGATACGCAGTATTTT,TRBJ2-3,TRBV2,-,-
CASLAGNNEQFF,TGTGCCAGCTTAGCGGGGAACAATGAGCAGTTCTTC,TRBJ2-1,TRBV6-5,few,TRBD2
CASTPSGAPYSNQPQHF,TGTGCCAGTACCCCCAGCGGGGCACCTTATAGCAATCAGCCCCAGCATTTT,TRBJ1-5,TRBV19,-,-
CASSLGQGGSPLHF,TGTGCCAGCAGTCTCGGACAGGGTGGTTCACCCCTCCACTTT,TRBJ1-6,TRBV14,-,TRBD1
CAISESGRADEQFF,TGTGCCATCAGTGAAAGCGGGAGGGCCGATGAGCAGTTCTTC,TRBJ2-1,TRBV10-3,-,TRBD2
CASSVDPGNTIYF,TGTGCCAGCAGCGTAGATCCGGGAAACACCATATATTTT,TRBJ1-3,TRBV9,few,-
CASSFGQGKETQYF,TGTGCCAGCAGCTTCGGACAGGGCAAAGAGACCCAGTACTTC,TRBJ2-5,TRBV11-1,once,TRBD1
CASSPVGERVRQETQYF,TGTGCCAGCAGCCCCGTGGGTGAGCGGGTAAGACAAGAGACCCAGTACTTC,TRBJ2-5,TRBV27,-,-
CASSELAGGPDTQYF,TGTGCCAGCAGTGAACTAGCGGGAGGGCCAGATACGCAGTATTTT,TRBJ2-3,TRBV6-1,medium-sized,TRBD2
CASSGGTGGKYEQYF,TGTGCCAGCAGTGGGGGGACAGGGGGCAAGTACGAGCAGTACTTC,TRBJ2-7,TRBV27,-,TRBD1
CASSETTAGASPLHF,TGTGCCAGCAGTGAAACTACGGCAGGGGCTTCACCCCTCCACTTT,TRBJ1-6,TRBV6-4,few,-
CSVDPSNTEAFF,TGCAGCGTTGACCCGTCTAACACTGAAGCTTTCTTT,TRBJ1-1,TRBV29-1,-,-
CASSSGGTNSPLHF,TGTGCCAGCAGCTCCGGGGGGACCAATTCACCCCTCCACTTT,TRBJ1-6,TRBV13,once,-
CASSFTSVSYEQYF,TGTGCCAGCAGCTTCACTAGCGTCTCCTACGAGCAGTACTTC,TRBJ2-7,TRBV7-2,-,TRBD2
CASSPDTGRETQYF,TGTGCCAGCAGCCCCGACACAGGGAGGGAGACCCAGTACTTC,TRBJ2-5,TRBV7-8,-,-